The sequence of this T cell receptor beta chain was determined in a study of cytomegalovirus exposure and HLA in healthy donors. Amplification used 60 Vbeta primers and 13 Jbeta primers. Assay: immunoSEQ multiplex PCR; the TCRdb copy retains only in-frame clones and omits some. The sample shows fewer than 55,000 clones, about two thirds of them seen only once. This CDR3 region has 14 residues. Germline lookup yields CDR1 LNHDA and CDR2 SQIVND (reference sequence). V was clipped by 3 bases and J by 4 bases, with 10 bases between them. Material: PBMCs. This chain links TRBV19 with TRBJ1-5; TRBD1 is a possible D gene (6 bases). This TCR derives from a woman aged 50 to 65 in good health and CMV-seropositive. The DNA for the CDR3 is TGTGCCAGTAGTATGGACAGTCAAAATCAGCCCCAGCATTTT. It is translated as CASSMDSQNQPQHF.